This TCR beta chain is from a study of T-cell memory formation after mild COVID-19. Across the study: The study found TCR clusters largely donor specific. Study-wide findings and caveats: Clones that contracted from day 15 to 85 had balanced CD4/CD8; later expanders were CD4+ biased.

Using its own MiXCR run on the 5' RACE reads, TCRdb lists one record per CDR3 protein. The sample lists just over 350,000 distinct CDR3 sequences, about 15% occurring once. Turning to this clonotype: Its antigen is unknown.

Deletions cut 4 bases from V and 5 bases from J, with 18 bases between. CDR1 MGHRA and CDR2 YSYEKL come from the germline V gene. The CDR3 totals 16 residues. This receptor was obtained from a man aged 18-30 years who had mild COVID-19 (a few samples of this study predate the infection). Cell type and time point are not known. Material for sequencing was PBMCs or a T cell subset sorted from them (not recorded which). The chain links TRBV4-1 to TRBJ2-1; maybe TRBD2 (6 bases). CDR3 loop: CASSLLPDYPNNEQFF. In DNA form, the CDR3 reads TGCGCCAGCAGCCTCCTCCCGGACTACCCCAACAATGAGCAGTTCTTC.